This entry is about one T cell receptor (beta chain). No antigen is known for it. The data stem from a study of cytomegalovirus exposure and HLA in healthy donors. Study-wide results and caveats: Most TCR beta V segments were productive about 90% or about 30% of the time in an earlier analysis.

The PCR ran on 60 Vbeta and 13 Jbeta primers. Profiled with immunoSEQ multiplex PCR; TCRdb holds only in-frame clones, not every one. In the table there are about 160,000 clones, over 70% of which are singletons. This CDR3 is built from 13 residues. Looked up from germline, CDR1 is MGHRA and CDR2 is YSYEKL. The V end lost 2 bases, the J end lost 2 bases, and 6 bases lay between the germline ends. The sample taken for sequencing was PBMCs. The chain combines TRBV4-1 with TRBJ2-5; TRBD1 is a possible D gene (6 bases). The origin of this receptor is a woman aged 40 to 49 in good health and CMV-seropositive. DNA for the CDR3: TGCGCCAGCAGCCAACAGGGGCAAGAGACCCAGTACTTC. The encoded protein is CASSQQGQETQYF.